The entry that follows covers one T cell receptor (beta chain) sequence. The antigen is unknown. This PCR relied on a set of 60 Vbeta primers and 13 Jbeta primers. Produced via immunoSEQ multiplex PCR; TCRdb's table is partial and in-frame only. The top ten hold about 5% of the sample, which has around 200,000 clones, over 60% seen once. The data stem from a study of cytomegalovirus exposure and HLA in healthy donors. Findings of the study overall: One variant, a missense change in DCLRE1C, was linked in a later analysis to TCR beta V- and J-gene trimming. In an earlier analysis, productive rearrangement rates for most beta V segments clustered near 87% or 30%. A later analysis linked around 17,000 TCR beta sequences to HLA alleles at 0.05 false discovery rate.

The junction had 7 bases not matched to a gene; V was cut back by 7 bases and J by 4 bases. Germline V CDR1 and CDR2: MNHNS, SASEGT. The CDR3 runs to 14 residues. The source material was PBMCs. The V gene is TRBV6-1, the J gene TRBJ2-1, with 7 bases identical to TRBD1. This TCR came from a man aged 30 to 39 in good health and CMV-seropositive. The CDR3 region has the DNA TGTGCCAGCAAATCCCCGGGACAGTACAATGAGCAGTTCTTC. As protein: CASKSPGQYNEQFF.